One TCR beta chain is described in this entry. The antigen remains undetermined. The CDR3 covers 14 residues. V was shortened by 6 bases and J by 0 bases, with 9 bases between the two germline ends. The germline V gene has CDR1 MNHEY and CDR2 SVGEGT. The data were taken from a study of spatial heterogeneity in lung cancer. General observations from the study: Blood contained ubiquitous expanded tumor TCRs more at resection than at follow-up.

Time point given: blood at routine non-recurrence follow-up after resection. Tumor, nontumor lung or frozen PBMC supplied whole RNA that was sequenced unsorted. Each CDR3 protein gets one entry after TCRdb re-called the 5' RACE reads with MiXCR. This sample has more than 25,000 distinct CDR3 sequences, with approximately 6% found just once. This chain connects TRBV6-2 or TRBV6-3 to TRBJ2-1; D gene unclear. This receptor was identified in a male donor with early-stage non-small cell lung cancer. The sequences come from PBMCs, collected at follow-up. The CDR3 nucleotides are TGTGCCAGCAGGACGCCGAGCTCCTACAATGAGCAGTTCTTC. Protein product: CASRTPSSYNEQFF.